A selection of T cell receptor beta chains follows, all from one sample in a study of shared clonotypes between healthy human individuals. Profiling relied on immunoSEQ multiplex PCR, and the TCRdb table lists in-frame clones only, not all of them. The table records about 490,000 clones, roughly four fifths of them present only once. The material sequenced was PBMCs. These receptors originate from a woman in her thirties or forties in good health. Some clones in this sample may be carry-over from other donors' samples. CDR3s include the opening cysteine and the closing phenylalanine or tryptophan. A D gene is named only where the DNA matches it firmly. A clone size is listed for some rows: how often the clone was seen (once, few, many), or a class if it is expanded.

clone size: NA
V gene: TRBV15
J gene: TRBJ2-7
D gene: TRBD2
CDR3 DNA: TGTGCCACCAGCAGGAGCCGGGGCCCGACTAGCGGGAGTAGGTACGAGCAGTACTTC
CDR3 protein: CATSRSRGPTSGSRYEQYF

clone size: NA
V gene: TRBV4-1
J gene: TRBJ2-1
D gene: NA
CDR3 DNA: TGCGCCAGCAGCCTGGGGGGAGGACTGGGGTTTAGGGAGTTCTTC
CDR3 protein: CASSLGGGLGFREFF

clone size: NA
V gene: TRBV5-4
J gene: TRBJ2-7
D gene: TRBD1
CDR3 DNA: TGTGCCAGCAGCAGGACCGGGACAGGGGGCGACGAGCAGTACTTC
CDR3 protein: CASSRTGTGGDEQYF

clone size: NA
V gene: TRBV28
J gene: TRBJ1-2
D gene: NA
CDR3 DNA: TGTGCCAGCAGTCCCGGTGGGGGGAACTATGGCTACACCTTC
CDR3 protein: CASSPGGGNYGYTF

clone size: NA
V gene: TRBV7-3
J gene: TRBJ1-5
D gene: NA
CDR3 DNA: TGTGCCAGCAGCTCCAGCCCGGGCAATCAGCCCCAGCATTTT
CDR3 protein: CASSSSPGNQPQHF

clone size: NA
V gene: TRBV5-4
J gene: TRBJ2-7
D gene: NA
CDR3 DNA: TGTGCCAGCAGCCCGCAGACGGGGGCAAGCTACGAGCAGTACTTC
CDR3 protein: CASSPQTGASYEQYF

clone size: NA
V gene: TRBV11-2
J gene: TRBJ2-7
D gene: TRBD1
CDR3 DNA: TGCGCCAGCAGCTTCGGACAGGGGATATACGAGCAGTACTTC
CDR3 protein: CASSFGQGIYEQYF

clone size: once
V gene: TRBV2
J gene: TRBJ1-2
D gene: NA
CDR3 DNA: TGTGCCAGCAGCGGGGAAGTCTACTATGGCTACACCTTC
CDR3 protein: CASSGEVYYGYTF

clone size: many
V gene: TRBV7-3
J gene: TRBJ2-2
D gene: TRBD2
CDR3 DNA: TGTGCCAGCAGCCTGGGACTAGCGGGAGGGTCCGGGGAGCTGTTTTTT
CDR3 protein: CASSLGLAGGSGELFF

clone size: NA
V gene: TRBV18
J gene: TRBJ2-7
D gene: TRBD2
CDR3 DNA: TGTGCCAGCTCACCGGGAGGGCTAGCGGGAAAGGCCGAGCAGTACTTC
CDR3 protein: CASSPGGLAGKAEQYF

clone size: NA
V gene: TRBV7-2
J gene: TRBJ2-2
D gene: NA
CDR3 DNA: TGTGCCAGCAGCTTCGCAGAGAACACCGGGGAGCTGTTTTTT
CDR3 protein: CASSFAENTGELFF

clone size: NA
V gene: TRBV30
J gene: TRBJ1-5
D gene: TRBD1
CDR3 DNA: TGTGCCTGGAGTACCGGGACAGGGAGCCATCAGCCCCAGCATTTT
CDR3 protein: CAWSTGTGSHQPQHF

clone size: NA
V gene: TRBV5-4
J gene: TRBJ2-1
D gene: TRBD2
CDR3 DNA: TGTGCCAGCAGCTCGAGGATTAGCGGGAGCTACAATGAGCAGTTCTTC
CDR3 protein: CASSSRISGSYNEQFF

clone size: NA
V gene: TRBV7-9
J gene: TRBJ2-1
D gene: TRBD2
CDR3 DNA: TGTGCCAGCAGCTCGCGGGAGTATGAGCAGTTCTTC
CDR3 protein: CASSSREYEQFF

clone size: NA
V gene: TRBV6-1
J gene: TRBJ2-1
D gene: NA
CDR3 DNA: TGTGCCAGCAGTGAAAGTAGGGGGATCTCCTACAATGAGCAGTTCTTC
CDR3 protein: CASSESRGISYNEQFF

clone size: few
V gene: TRBV18
J gene: TRBJ1-1
D gene: TRBD1
CDR3 DNA: TGTGCCAGCTCACCGGACAGGGGTTACACTGAAGCTTTCTTT
CDR3 protein: CASSPDRGYTEAFF

clone size: NA
V gene: TRBV28
J gene: TRBJ1-5
D gene: NA
CDR3 DNA: TGTGCCAGCAGTCCGAGGGGGGTGAGGGGTCAGCCCCAGCATTTT
CDR3 protein: CASSPRGVRGQPQHF

clone size: NA
V gene: TRBV27
J gene: TRBJ2-5
D gene: NA
CDR3 DNA: TGTGCCAGCAGTTCCGAGCAGGGTCAAGAGACCCAGTACTTC
CDR3 protein: CASSSEQGQETQYF

clone size: NA
V gene: TRBV28
J gene: TRBJ1-2
D gene: TRBD1
CDR3 DNA: TGTGCCAGCAGTTTCCAACGACAGGGAGGCTACGCCTTC
CDR3 protein: CASSFQRQGGYAF

clone size: NA
V gene: TRBV7-9
J gene: TRBJ2-6
D gene: NA
CDR3 DNA: TGTGCCAGCAGCTCTGGTACATCTGGGGCCAACGTCCTGACTTTC
CDR3 protein: CASSSGTSGANVLTF

clone size: NA
V gene: TRBV6-5
J gene: TRBJ1-1
D gene: NA
CDR3 DNA: TGTGCCAGCAGAACGGACTTCTACACTGAAGCTTTCTTT
CDR3 protein: CASRTDFYTEAFF

clone size: many
V gene: TRBV6-1
J gene: TRBJ1-2
D gene: TRBD1
CDR3 DNA: TGTGCCAGCAGGGAGGACAGGTTCTATGGCTACACCTTC
CDR3 protein: CASREDRFYGYTF

clone size: NA
V gene: TRBV5-4
J gene: TRBJ2-1
D gene: NA
CDR3 DNA: TGTGCCAGCAGCTTCTCGTATGAGCAGTTCTTC
CDR3 protein: CASSFSYEQFF

clone size: NA
V gene: TRBV5-1
J gene: TRBJ1-2
D gene: TRBD1
CDR3 DNA: TGCGCCAGCAGCTTTACAGGGGGCGCCGCTGGCTACACCTTC
CDR3 protein: CASSFTGGAAGYTF

clone size: NA
V gene: TRBV28
J gene: TRBJ2-3
D gene: NA
CDR3 DNA: TGTGCCAGCAGTTTAGTAGGGGGAGTTTCTAGCACAGATACGCAGTATTTT
CDR3 protein: CASSLVGGVSSTDTQYF

clone size: NA
V gene: TRBV15
J gene: TRBJ2-7
D gene: NA
CDR3 DNA: TGTGCCACCAGCAGAGCGCCAGCAGGCTACGAGCAGTACTTC
CDR3 protein: CATSRAPAGYEQYF

clone size: NA
V gene: TRBV7-2
J gene: TRBJ1-3
D gene: NA
CDR3 DNA: TGTGCCAGCAGCTTAGCGCGAGGCTTGGGGTCTGGAAACACCATATATTTT
CDR3 protein: CASSLARGLGSGNTIYF

clone size: NA
V gene: TRBV4-1
J gene: TRBJ2-6
D gene: NA
CDR3 DNA: TGCGCCAGCAGCAGCCCGGGACGTAATTCTGGGGCCAACGTCCTGACTTTC
CDR3 protein: CASSSPGRNSGANVLTF

clone size: NA
V gene: TRBV4-1
J gene: TRBJ1-1
D gene: NA
CDR3 DNA: TGCGCCAGCAGCCAAGGGTGGGGGACATGGAAGATGAACACTGAAGCTTTCTTT
CDR3 protein: CASSQGWGTWKMNTEAFF

clone size: NA
V gene: TRBV27
J gene: TRBJ2-5
D gene: NA
CDR3 DNA: TGTGCCAGCAGTCCCTATACGCGAGAGACCCAGTACTTC
CDR3 protein: CASSPYTRETQYF

clone size: few
V gene: TRBV4-2
J gene: TRBJ2-7
D gene: NA
CDR3 DNA: TGTGCCAGCAGCCGAATGGGGGACGCTACCTACGAGCAGTACTTC
CDR3 protein: CASSRMGDATYEQYF

clone size: NA
V gene: TRBV5-6
J gene: TRBJ1-2
D gene: NA
CDR3 DNA: TGTGCCAGCAGCCGTGAGGAAGCCTGCACCTTC
CDR3 protein: CASSREEACTF

clone size: NA
V gene: TRBV27
J gene: TRBJ1-1
D gene: TRBD1
CDR3 DNA: TGTGCCAGCAGTCCCATGGGGACAGGGAGGACTGAAGCTTTCTTT
CDR3 protein: CASSPMGTGRTEAFF

clone size: few
V gene: TRBV28
J gene: TRBJ1-5
D gene: TRBD1
CDR3 DNA: TGTGCCAGCAGTCGGGACAGGGGAGGCCAGCCCCAGCATTTT
CDR3 protein: CASSRDRGGQPQHF

clone size: NA
V gene: TRBV5-1
J gene: TRBJ2-7
D gene: TRBD1
CDR3 DNA: TGCGCCAGCAGCCGGACAGGGTTGAACGAGCAGTACTTC
CDR3 protein: CASSRTGLNEQYF

clone size: NA
V gene: TRBV5-4
J gene: TRBJ1-1
D gene: NA
CDR3 DNA: TGTGCCAGCAGCTCTCCAAAAATGAACACTGAAGCTTTCTTT
CDR3 protein: CASSSPKMNTEAFF

clone size: NA
V gene: TRBV25-1
J gene: TRBJ2-2
D gene: NA
CDR3 DNA: TGTGCCAGCAGTGAATCTGTGGGGGTCACCGGGGAGCTGTTTTTT
CDR3 protein: CASSESVGVTGELFF

clone size: NA
V gene: TRBV30
J gene: TRBJ2-1
D gene: TRBD1
CDR3 DNA: TGTGCCTGGAGTGAGGGTAGGGGGCTATCTCGGGAGCAGTTCTTC
CDR3 protein: CAWSEGRGLSREQFF

clone size: few
V gene: TRBV18
J gene: TRBJ2-5
D gene: TRBD1
CDR3 DNA: TGTGCCAGCTCACACCCCCCGATTTCGACAGGGGGAGAGACCCAGTACTTC
CDR3 protein: CASSHPPISTGGETQYF

clone size: once
V gene: TRBV28
J gene: TRBJ2-7
D gene: TRBD2
CDR3 DNA: TGTGCCAGCAGTTATTACGGGACTAGCGGACTCTACGAGCAGTACTTC
CDR3 protein: CASSYYGTSGLYEQYF

clone size: NA
V gene: TRBV19
J gene: TRBJ2-4
D gene: NA
CDR3 DNA: TGTGCCAGTAGTATAGAGGGCCGACTGGGCAAAAACATTCAGTACTTC
CDR3 protein: CASSIEGRLGKNIQYF

clone size: NA
V gene: TRBV30
J gene: TRBJ2-1
D gene: TRBD2
CDR3 DNA: TGTGCCTGGGGTAGCGGGAGGACCCACTCCTACAATGAGCAGTTCTTC
CDR3 protein: CAWGSGRTHSYNEQFF

clone size: NA
V gene: TRBV7-9
J gene: TRBJ1-2
D gene: NA
CDR3 DNA: TGTGCCAGCAGCCCTCGGGCTGACTGGGACTATGGCTACACCTTC
CDR3 protein: CASSPRADWDYGYTF

clone size: NA
V gene: TRBV28
J gene: TRBJ2-5
D gene: NA
CDR3 DNA: TGTGCCAGTACTTCGAGGGGCGAGACCCAGTACTTC
CDR3 protein: CASTSRGETQYF

clone size: once
V gene: TRBV11-1
J gene: TRBJ2-3
D gene: NA
CDR3 DNA: TGTGCCAGCAGCCGTCTGACAGGAGCCAGCACAGATACGCAGTATTTT
CDR3 protein: CASSRLTGASTDTQYF

clone size: NA
V gene: TRBV5-1
J gene: TRBJ2-3
D gene: TRBD2
CDR3 DNA: TGCGCCAGCAGCTCCCTAACTAGCGGGATAGCAGATACGCAGTATTTT
CDR3 protein: CASSSLTSGIADTQYF

clone size: NA
V gene: TRBV7-2
J gene: TRBJ1-1
D gene: TRBD1
CDR3 DNA: TGTGCCAGCACTCGAAACCCAGGGACAGGGTCGATGAACACTGAAGCTTTCTTT
CDR3 protein: CASTRNPGTGSMNTEAFF

clone size: NA
V gene: TRBV7-2
J gene: TRBJ1-3
D gene: NA
CDR3 DNA: TGTGCCAGCAGCTTAGCGTTTGGACAGCGAGACTCTGGAAACACCATATATTTT
CDR3 protein: CASSLAFGQRDSGNTIYF

clone size: NA
V gene: TRBV5-5
J gene: TRBJ2-2
D gene: TRBD2
CDR3 DNA: TGTGCCAGCAGCCGGAGCGGGAGAAAAACCGGGGAGCTGTTTTTT
CDR3 protein: CASSRSGRKTGELFF

clone size: many
V gene: TRBV6-4
J gene: TRBJ2-1
D gene: TRBD2
CDR3 DNA: TGTGCCAGCAGTGACTCGGCGGGAGGGCGAGAAGAGCAGTTCTTC
CDR3 protein: CASSDSAGGREEQFF

clone size: NA
V gene: TRBV19
J gene: TRBJ2-5
D gene: NA
CDR3 DNA: TGTGCCAGTAGTATAGATACTACCCAAGAGACCCAGTACTTC
CDR3 protein: CASSIDTTQETQYF

clone size: NA
V gene: TRBV2
J gene: TRBJ1-2
D gene: TRBD1
CDR3 DNA: TGTGCCAGCAGTTATGGACAGGCCGCCAACTATGGCTACACCTTC
CDR3 protein: CASSYGQAANYGYTF

clone size: NA
V gene: TRBV5-1
J gene: TRBJ2-2
D gene: NA
CDR3 DNA: TGCGCCAGCAGCTCCGGGACCCTGGGGGTCACCGGGGAGCTGTTTTTT
CDR3 protein: CASSSGTLGVTGELFF

clone size: NA
V gene: TRBV14
J gene: TRBJ2-1
D gene: TRBD2
CDR3 DNA: TGTGCCAGCAGCCTGGGACTAGCGGGAGTTCATGAGCAGTTCTTC
CDR3 protein: CASSLGLAGVHEQFF

clone size: NA
V gene: TRBV5-6
J gene: TRBJ1-2
D gene: TRBD1
CDR3 DNA: TGTGCCAGCAGCTTCAGGGACAGGGCCAACTATAGCTACACCTTC
CDR3 protein: CASSFRDRANYSYTF